The T cell receptor (beta chain) described here comes from a study of type 1 regulatory T cells. Study-wide background: An in vitro protocol generated T-allo10, a Tr1-enriched, alloantigen-specific CD4 T cell product.

Trimming removed 5 bases at V and 6 bases at J, with 16 bases between. The CDR3 spans 14 residues. CDR1 MNHNY and CDR2 SVGAGI come from the germline V gene (reference sequence). Study conclusions and caveats: Tr1 cells had a more restricted TCR repertoire than non-Tr1 cells.

TCRdb re-derived calls from the reads in MiXCR, one entry per CDR3 protein. The table includes around 64,000 distinct CDR3 sequences, about 20% detected once. Points on this clonotype: Its specificity is not known.

The rearrangement links TRBV6-6 to TRBJ1-1; D unresolved. Sequencing used cultured type 1 regulatory T (Tr1) cells, either the whole culture or a sorted fraction (not recorded which). The sequence was collected from a human donor in good health. The CDR3 here is CASSTSDRASEAFF. Written as DNA, the CDR3 is TGTGCCAGCAGTACCTCGGACCGAGCGTCTGAAGCTTTCTTT.